The rows below give T cell receptor beta chains drawn from one sample of a study of shared clonotypes between healthy human individuals. Repertoires were generated with immunoSEQ multiplex PCR, while TCRdb's copy carries only in-frame clones and drops some. The data contain roughly 500,000 clones, around 79% of them seen just once; the ten biggest clones take up 13%. Sequencing used PBMCs. These receptors were obtained from a woman aged 40 to 50 in good health. Some clones in this sample may be carry-over from other donors' samples. CDR3s include the opening cysteine and the closing phenylalanine or tryptophan. Fields, in order: V gene, J gene, clone size, CDR3 protein. The size entry is marked missing in some rows and otherwise reads once, few, many or a size class.

v_call: TRBV19
j_call: TRBJ2-5
clone_size: few
cdr3_aa: CASSRTSGAQETQYF

v_call: TRBV11-2
j_call: TRBJ2-3
clone_size: few
cdr3_aa: CASRQAGRKIDTQYF

v_call: TRBV9
j_call: TRBJ2-7
clone_size: .
cdr3_aa: CASSAGLAEMGEQYF

v_call: TRBV30
j_call: TRBJ2-5
clone_size: .
cdr3_aa: CAWSRGQTETQYF

v_call: TRBV2
j_call: TRBJ1-3
clone_size: .
cdr3_aa: CASSVGFGNTIYF

v_call: TRBV2
j_call: TRBJ1-5
clone_size: .
cdr3_aa: CASSEVGASQPQHF

v_call: TRBV10-2
j_call: TRBJ2-1
clone_size: .
cdr3_aa: CASRGDLNYEQFF

v_call: TRBV19
j_call: TRBJ2-1
clone_size: once
cdr3_aa: CASSIGRTSGRIYEQFF

v_call: TRBV7-2
j_call: TRBJ1-1
clone_size: .
cdr3_aa: CASSPPPDGNTEAFF

v_call: TRBV19
j_call: TRBJ2-2
clone_size: few
cdr3_aa: CASSTSGGELFF

v_call: TRBV5-1
j_call: TRBJ2-7
clone_size: once
cdr3_aa: CASSPQAGTYEQYF

v_call: TRBV2
j_call: TRBJ1-2
clone_size: .
cdr3_aa: CASSTPRGRRGYTF

v_call: TRBV2
j_call: TRBJ1-3
clone_size: few
cdr3_aa: CASGQGNTIYF

v_call: TRBV5-1
j_call: TRBJ2-2
clone_size: .
cdr3_aa: CASSLEGGRAGELFF

v_call: TRBV2
j_call: TRBJ2-3
clone_size: .
cdr3_aa: CASSVSAFTDTQYF

v_call: TRBV2
j_call: TRBJ2-7
clone_size: .
cdr3_aa: CASSLAARYEQYF

v_call: TRBV11-2
j_call: TRBJ2-3
clone_size: .
cdr3_aa: CASSLEHPAQYF

v_call: TRBV7-3
j_call: TRBJ2-5
clone_size: .
cdr3_aa: CASSLRFDVQVEETQYF

v_call: TRBV9
j_call: TRBJ2-1
clone_size: once
cdr3_aa: CASSVEQRSSYNEQFF

v_call: TRBV5-8
j_call: TRBJ2-5
clone_size: .
cdr3_aa: CASRNPGQGVETQYF

v_call: TRBV10-2
j_call: TRBJ2-7
clone_size: .
cdr3_aa: CASRPTGSYEQYF

v_call: TRBV18
j_call: TRBJ2-1
clone_size: .
cdr3_aa: CASSPPGSDNEQFF

v_call: TRBV7-2
j_call: TRBJ2-3
clone_size: .
cdr3_aa: CASSLFAGGPTDTQYF

v_call: TRBV5-1
j_call: TRBJ2-2
clone_size: .
cdr3_aa: CASSLGPGGELFF

v_call: TRBV28
j_call: TRBJ1-5
clone_size: once
cdr3_aa: CASSPLIYQPQHF

v_call: TRBV5-1
j_call: TRBJ2-3
clone_size: .
cdr3_aa: CASGTGGPTDTQYF

v_call: TRBV2
j_call: TRBJ1-2
clone_size: .
cdr3_aa: CASRAGQGRGYTF

v_call: TRBV2
j_call: TRBJ2-1
clone_size: .
cdr3_aa: CASSRREDGEQFF

v_call: TRBV27
j_call: TRBJ2-7
clone_size: .
cdr3_aa: CASSFSGNSYEQYF

v_call: TRBV7-3
j_call: TRBJ1-1
clone_size: .
cdr3_aa: CASSLRGSSTEAFF

v_call: TRBV19
j_call: TRBJ2-1
clone_size: .
cdr3_aa: CASSIGLAGIVEQFF

v_call: TRBV18
j_call: TRBJ2-5
clone_size: few
cdr3_aa: CASSPPGVRGETQYF

v_call: TRBV7-9
j_call: TRBJ2-5
clone_size: .
cdr3_aa: CASSLVSVRETQYF

v_call: TRBV28
j_call: TRBJ2-5
clone_size: .
cdr3_aa: CASSLPGLSETQYF

v_call: TRBV7-1
j_call: TRBJ1-2
clone_size: .
cdr3_aa: CASSLTVRGDYGYTF

v_call: TRBV25-1
j_call: TRBJ1-4
clone_size: .
cdr3_aa: CASSAQTGGYVNEKLFF

v_call: TRBV29-1
j_call: TRBJ2-3
clone_size: .
cdr3_aa: CSVVEDTQYF

v_call: TRBV5-6
j_call: TRBJ2-6
clone_size: .
cdr3_aa: CASSWTVGANVLTF

v_call: TRBV27
j_call: TRBJ2-1
clone_size: .
cdr3_aa: CASRPLASGNGLGNEQFF

v_call: TRBV7-2
j_call: TRBJ2-2
clone_size: many
cdr3_aa: CASSPTEHTGELFF

v_call: TRBV5-1
j_call: TRBJ2-2
clone_size: .
cdr3_aa: CASRMGIPNTGELFF

v_call: TRBV5-4
j_call: TRBJ2-2
clone_size: once
cdr3_aa: CASRIVGTGELFF

v_call: TRBV10-3
j_call: TRBJ1-3
clone_size: few
cdr3_aa: CAGGAISGNTIYF

v_call: TRBV6-1
j_call: TRBJ1-1
clone_size: .
cdr3_aa: CASSPRGGWAEAFF

v_call: TRBV7-3
j_call: TRBJ2-7
clone_size: .
cdr3_aa: CASSPRTSGIHEQYF